This entry concerns a single T cell receptor (beta chain). The target antigen is unknown. The sample originates from a study of cytomegalovirus exposure and HLA in healthy donors. Study-level findings and limits: Relative to the approximately 630-donor mean, N-insertions were reportedly fewer in an Asian-associated ancestry cluster in a later analysis. Presence/absence analyses took donor sequencing depth as roughly uniform. Certain sequence variants were highly shared and formed a cluster, and this cluster was likely a sequencing artifact.

The V end lost 0 bases, the J end lost 2 bases, and 7 bases lay between the germline ends. The CDR3 length is 14 residues. Germline V lookup: CDR1 MDHEN, CDR2 SYDVKM. This PCR relied on a set of 60 Vbeta primers and 13 Jbeta primers. Assay used: immunoSEQ multiplex PCR; TCRdb lists only in-frame clones, some missing. Found here are approximately 82,000 clones; the top ten clones hold approximately 1.4%. The chain couples TRBV28 to TRBJ1-2; D is uncertain. The sequence came from a woman aged 60-75 years in good health and CMV-seronegative. Input material: PBMCs. The CDR3, as DNA: TGTGCCAGCAGTTTATGGGAGAAGAACTATGGCTACACCTTC. It translates to CASSLWEKNYGYTF.